The entry that follows covers one TCR beta chain sequence. Its specificity is unknown. A junction end diverges from the germline sequence, so it may reflect a read error. The sample belongs to a study of T-cell reconstitution after alpha-beta-depleted transplantation in children. Germline V gene sequence: CDR1 DFQATT, CDR2 SNEGSKA (reference sequence). This CDR3 comprises 17 residues. A TCRbeta library incorporating unique molecular identifiers was prepared. TCRdb analysed the PCR reads with MiXCR anew, one entry per CDR3 protein. The repertoire has 550,000 to 800,000 distinct CDR3 sequences, about 12% of them found once; the top ten carry 0.79%. Broader study findings: Most T-cell counts and diversity one year after the transplant came from T cells that were newly produced. Several hundred expanded graft clones reportedly gave rise to the alpha-beta T cells present about two months after transplant.

The sequence was collected from a girl aged 2-9 years with congenital amegakaryocytic thrombocytopenia, due to receive a stem cell transplant. The specimen was PBMCs, collected before TCRalphabeta/CD19-depleted stem cell transplant. J is TRBJ2-1 and V is TRBV20-1, with a tentative D call TRBD2 (6 bases). This CDR3 is CCARGLLASGSYNEQFF. For the CDR3, the DNA is TGCTGTGCTAGAGGGCTCCTAGCGTCAGGATCCTACAATGAGCAGTTCTTC.